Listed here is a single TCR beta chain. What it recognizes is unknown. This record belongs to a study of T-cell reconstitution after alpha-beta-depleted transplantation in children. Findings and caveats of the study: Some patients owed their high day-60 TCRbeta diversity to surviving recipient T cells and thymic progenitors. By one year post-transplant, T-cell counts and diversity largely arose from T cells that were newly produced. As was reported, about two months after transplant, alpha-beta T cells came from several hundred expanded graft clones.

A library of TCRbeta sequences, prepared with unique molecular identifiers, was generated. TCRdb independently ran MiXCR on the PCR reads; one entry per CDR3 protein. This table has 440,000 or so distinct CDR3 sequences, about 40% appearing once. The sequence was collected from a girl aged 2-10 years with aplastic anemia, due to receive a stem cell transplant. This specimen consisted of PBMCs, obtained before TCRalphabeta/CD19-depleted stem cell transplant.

The CDR3 DNA reads as TGTGCCAGCAGTTACTCCATACTAGCGGGAGATTACTACGAGCAGTACTTC. Translation: CASSYSILAGDYYEQYF. The chain links TRBV6-2 or TRBV6-3 to TRBJ2-7, with 11 bases matching TRBD2. CDR3 size: 17 residues. With V trimmed by 0 bases and J by 3 bases, 7 bases remained unmatched. Germline loops: CDR1 MNHEY, CDR2 SVGEGT.